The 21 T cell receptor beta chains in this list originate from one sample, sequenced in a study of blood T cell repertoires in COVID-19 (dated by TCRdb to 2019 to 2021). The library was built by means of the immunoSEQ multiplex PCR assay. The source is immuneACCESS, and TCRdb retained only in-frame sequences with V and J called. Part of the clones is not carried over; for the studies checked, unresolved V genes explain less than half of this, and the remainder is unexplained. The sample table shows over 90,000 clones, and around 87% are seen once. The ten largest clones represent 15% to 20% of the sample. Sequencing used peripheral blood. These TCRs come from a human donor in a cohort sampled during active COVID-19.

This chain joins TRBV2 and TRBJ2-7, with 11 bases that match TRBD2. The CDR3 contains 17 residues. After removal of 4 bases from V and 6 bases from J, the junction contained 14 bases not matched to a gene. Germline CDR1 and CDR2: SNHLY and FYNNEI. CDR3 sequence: CASSGLSWGGTSGEQYF. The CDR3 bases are TGTGCCAGCAGTGGGTTGAGTTGGGGTGGGACTAGCGGCGAGCAGTACTTC.

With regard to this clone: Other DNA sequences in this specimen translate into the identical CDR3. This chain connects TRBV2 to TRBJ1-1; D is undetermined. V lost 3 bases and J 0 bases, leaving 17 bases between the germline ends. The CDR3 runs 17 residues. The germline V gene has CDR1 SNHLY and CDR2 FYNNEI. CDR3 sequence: CASSESRPGRVNTEAFF. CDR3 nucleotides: TGTGCCAGCAGTGAGTCCCGGCCGGGAAGGGTGAACACTGAAGCTTTCTTT.

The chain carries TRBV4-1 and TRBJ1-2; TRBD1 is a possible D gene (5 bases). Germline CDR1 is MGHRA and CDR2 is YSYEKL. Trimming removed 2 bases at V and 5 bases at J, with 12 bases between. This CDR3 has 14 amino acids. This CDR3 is CASSQSWTTYGYTF. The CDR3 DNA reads TGCGCCAGCAGCCAAAGCTGGACAACGTATGGCTACACCTTC.

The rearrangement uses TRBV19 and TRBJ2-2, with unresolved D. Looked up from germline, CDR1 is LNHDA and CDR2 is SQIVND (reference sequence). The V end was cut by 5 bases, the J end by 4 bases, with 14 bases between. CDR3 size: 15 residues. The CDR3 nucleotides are TGTGCCAGTAGTCCCAGGCCAGGTTCCACCGGGGAGCTGTTTTTT. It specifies CASSPRPGSTGELFF.

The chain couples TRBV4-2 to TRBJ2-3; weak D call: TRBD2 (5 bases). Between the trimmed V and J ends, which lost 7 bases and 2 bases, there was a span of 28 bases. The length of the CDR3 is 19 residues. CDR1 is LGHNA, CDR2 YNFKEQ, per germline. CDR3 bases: TGTGCCAGCACCGCCAAGTATAGGGAGACCGGAGCCCACACAGATACGCAGTATTTT. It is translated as CASTAKYRETGAHTDTQYF.

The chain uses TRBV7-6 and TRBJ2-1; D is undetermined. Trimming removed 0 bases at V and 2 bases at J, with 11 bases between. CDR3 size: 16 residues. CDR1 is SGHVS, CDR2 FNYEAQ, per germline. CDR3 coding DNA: TGTGCCAGCAGCTTAGCCTCGGTCATTGCCTACAATGAGCAGTTCTTC. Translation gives CASSLASVIAYNEQFF.

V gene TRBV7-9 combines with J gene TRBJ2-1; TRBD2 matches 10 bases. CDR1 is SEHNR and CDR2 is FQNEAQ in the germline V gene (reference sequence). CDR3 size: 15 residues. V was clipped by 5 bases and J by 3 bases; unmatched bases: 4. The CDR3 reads CASSAAGGVYNEQFF. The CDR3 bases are TGTGCCAGCAGCGCAGCGGGGGGGGTCTACAATGAGCAGTTCTTC.

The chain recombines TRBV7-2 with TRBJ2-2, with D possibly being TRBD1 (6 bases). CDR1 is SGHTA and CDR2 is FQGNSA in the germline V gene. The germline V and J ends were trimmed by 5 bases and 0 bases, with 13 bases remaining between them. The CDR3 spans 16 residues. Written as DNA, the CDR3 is TGTGCCAGCAGCCGCACGAGGACAGCGAACACCGGGGAGCTGTTTTTT. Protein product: CASSRTRTANTGELFF.

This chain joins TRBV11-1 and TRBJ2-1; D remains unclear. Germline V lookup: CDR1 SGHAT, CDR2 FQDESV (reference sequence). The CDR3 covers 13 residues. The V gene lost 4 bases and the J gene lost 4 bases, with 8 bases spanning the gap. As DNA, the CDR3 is TGTGCCAGCAGCTCGATAACATACAATGAGCAGTTCTTC. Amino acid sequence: CASSSITYNEQFF.

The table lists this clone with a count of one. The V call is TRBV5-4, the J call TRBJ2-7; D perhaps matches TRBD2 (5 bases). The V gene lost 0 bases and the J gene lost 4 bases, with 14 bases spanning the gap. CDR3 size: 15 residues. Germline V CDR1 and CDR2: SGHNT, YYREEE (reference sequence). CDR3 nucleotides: TGTGCCAGCAGCTTGGCCGGGGTGACGGCGTACGAGCAGTACTTC. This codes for CASSLAGVTAYEQYF.

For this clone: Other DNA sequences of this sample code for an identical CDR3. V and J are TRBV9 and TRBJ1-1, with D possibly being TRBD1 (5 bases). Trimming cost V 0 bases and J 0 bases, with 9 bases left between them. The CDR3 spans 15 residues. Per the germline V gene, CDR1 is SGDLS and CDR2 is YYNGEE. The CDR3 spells CASSVGDRMNTEAFF. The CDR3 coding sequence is TGTGCCAGCAGCGTAGGCGACAGAATGAACACTGAAGCTTTCTTT. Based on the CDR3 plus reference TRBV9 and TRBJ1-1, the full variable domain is DSGVTQTPKHLITATGQRVTLRCSPRSGDLSVYWYQQSLDQGLQFLIQYYNGEERAKGNILERFSAQQFPDLHSELNLSSLELGDSALYFCASSVGDRMNTEAFFGQGTRLTVV.

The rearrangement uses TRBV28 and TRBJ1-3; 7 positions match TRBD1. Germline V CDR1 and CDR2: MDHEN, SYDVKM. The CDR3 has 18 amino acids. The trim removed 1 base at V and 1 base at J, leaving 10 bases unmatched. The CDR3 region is CASSLSGTEANSGNTIYF. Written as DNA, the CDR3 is TGTGCCAGCAGTTTATCGGGGACAGAAGCGAATTCTGGAAACACCATATATTTT.

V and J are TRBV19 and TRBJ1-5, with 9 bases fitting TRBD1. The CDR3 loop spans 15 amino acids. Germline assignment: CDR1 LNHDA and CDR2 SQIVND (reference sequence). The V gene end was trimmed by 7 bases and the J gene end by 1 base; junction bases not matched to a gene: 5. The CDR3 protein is CASTRQGGSNQPQHF. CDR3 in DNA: TGTGCCAGTACCAGACAGGGGGGAAGCAATCAGCCCCAGCATTTT.

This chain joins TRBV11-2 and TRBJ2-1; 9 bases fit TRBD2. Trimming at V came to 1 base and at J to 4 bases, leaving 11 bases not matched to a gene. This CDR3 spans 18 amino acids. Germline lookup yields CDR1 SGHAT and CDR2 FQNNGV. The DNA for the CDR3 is TGTGCCAGCAGCTTAGTTCTCCGGCTAGCGGGGAAGTACAATGAGCAGTTCTTC. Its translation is CASSLVLRLAGKYNEQFF.

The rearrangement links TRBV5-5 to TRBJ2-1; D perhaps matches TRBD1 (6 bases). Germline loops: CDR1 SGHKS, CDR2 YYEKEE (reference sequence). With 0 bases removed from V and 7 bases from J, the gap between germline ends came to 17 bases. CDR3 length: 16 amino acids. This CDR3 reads CASSLGLAGAQNEQFF. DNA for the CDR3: TGTGCCAGCAGCTTGGGGTTGGCAGGGGCGCAGAATGAGCAGTTCTTC.

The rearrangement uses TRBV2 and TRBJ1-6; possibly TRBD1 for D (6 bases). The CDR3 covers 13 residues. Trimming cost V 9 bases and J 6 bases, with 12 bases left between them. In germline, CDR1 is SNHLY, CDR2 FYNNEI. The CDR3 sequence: CASRTEFNSPLHF. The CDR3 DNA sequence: TGTGCCAGTAGGACAGAGTTTAATTCACCCCTCCACTTT.

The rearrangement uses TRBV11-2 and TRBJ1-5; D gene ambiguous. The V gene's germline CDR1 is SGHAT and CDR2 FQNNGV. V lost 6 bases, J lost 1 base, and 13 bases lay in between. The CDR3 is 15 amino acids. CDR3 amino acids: CASSGMEGSNQPQHF. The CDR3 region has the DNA TGTGCCAGCAGTGGAATGGAGGGCAGCAATCAGCCCCAGCATTTT.

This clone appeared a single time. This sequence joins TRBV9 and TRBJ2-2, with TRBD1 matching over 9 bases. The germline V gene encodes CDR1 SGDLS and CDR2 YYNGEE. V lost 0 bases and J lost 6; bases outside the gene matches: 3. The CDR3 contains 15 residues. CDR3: CASSVDRGQSGELFF. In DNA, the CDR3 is TGTGCCAGCAGCGTAGACAGGGGGCAATCCGGGGAGCTGTTTTTT.

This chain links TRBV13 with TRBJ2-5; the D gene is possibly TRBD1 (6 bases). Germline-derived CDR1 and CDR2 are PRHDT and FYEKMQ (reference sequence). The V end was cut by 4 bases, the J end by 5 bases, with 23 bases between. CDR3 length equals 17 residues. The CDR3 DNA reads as TGTGCCAGCAGCTCATACCGAAGACAGGCAGTGGAGGAGACCCAGTACTTC. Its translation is CASSSYRRQAVEETQYF. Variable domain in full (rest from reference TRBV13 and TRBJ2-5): AAGVIQSPRHLIKEKRETATLKCYPIPRHDTVYWYQQGPGQDPQFLISFYEKMQSDKGSIPDRFSAQQFSDYHSELNMSSLELGDSALYFCASSSYRRQAVEETQYFGPGTRLLVL.

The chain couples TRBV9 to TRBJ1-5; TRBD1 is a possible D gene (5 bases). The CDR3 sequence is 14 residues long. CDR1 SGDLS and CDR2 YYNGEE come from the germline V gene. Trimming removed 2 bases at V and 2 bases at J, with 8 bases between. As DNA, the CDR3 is TGTGCCAGCAGCGTCCAGGGCGGCAATCAGCCCCAGCATTTT. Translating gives CASSVQGGNQPQHF.

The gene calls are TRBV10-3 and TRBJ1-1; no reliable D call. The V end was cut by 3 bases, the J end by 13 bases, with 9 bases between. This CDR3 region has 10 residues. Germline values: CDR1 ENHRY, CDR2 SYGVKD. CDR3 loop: CAISEEGIFF. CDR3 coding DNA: TGTGCCATCAGTGAAGAGGGAATTTTCTTT.